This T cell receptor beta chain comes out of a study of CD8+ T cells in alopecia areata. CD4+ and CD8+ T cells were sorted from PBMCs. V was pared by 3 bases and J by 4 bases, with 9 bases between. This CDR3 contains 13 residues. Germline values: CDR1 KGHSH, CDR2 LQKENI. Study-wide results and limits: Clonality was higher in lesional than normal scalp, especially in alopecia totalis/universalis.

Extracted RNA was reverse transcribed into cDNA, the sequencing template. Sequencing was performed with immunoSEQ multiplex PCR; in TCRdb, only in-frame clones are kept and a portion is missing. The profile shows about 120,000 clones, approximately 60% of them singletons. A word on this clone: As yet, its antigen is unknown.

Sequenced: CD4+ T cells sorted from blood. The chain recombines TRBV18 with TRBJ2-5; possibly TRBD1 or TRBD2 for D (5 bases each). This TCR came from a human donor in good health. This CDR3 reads CASSPGTAETQYF. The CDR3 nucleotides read TGTGCCAGCTCACCCGGGACGGCAGAGACCCAGTACTTC.